A selection of T cell receptor beta chains follows, all from one sample in a study of cytomegalovirus exposure and HLA in healthy donors. The table came from immunoSEQ multiplex PCR; TCRdb's copy has only in-frame clones and leaves some out. The data contain 90,000 to 130,000 clones, roughly 78% of them singletons. The sample comprised PBMCs. The receptors shown here come from a woman aged 30 to 39 in good health and CMV-seronegative. The CDR3 runs from the conserved cysteine through the conserved F or W. The order of the fields is CDR3 protein, CDR3 DNA, V gene, D gene, J gene, clone size. The D gene is left open where the match is weak. The listing skips clone size in some rows; elsewhere it reads once, few, many or a size class.

CDR3aa: CASSPSGRGEQYF; CDR3nt: TGTGCCAGCAGTCCCTCAGGTCGGGGCGAGCAGTACTTC; v_gene: TRBV28; d_gene: .; j_gene: TRBJ2-7; abundance: .
CDR3aa: CASSQDPRDPSGGSNEQFF; CDR3nt: TGCGCCAGCAGCCAAGATCCCCGGGACCCTAGCGGGGGAAGCAATGAGCAGTTCTTC; v_gene: TRBV4-3; d_gene: TRBD2; j_gene: TRBJ2-1; abundance: .
CDR3aa: CASSLPGLAGALGNEQFF; CDR3nt: TGTGCCAGCAGCCTCCCGGGACTAGCGGGAGCCCTTGGAAATGAGCAGTTCTTC; v_gene: TRBV7-2; d_gene: TRBD2; j_gene: TRBJ2-1; abundance: once
CDR3aa: CASSLRTAVYNEQFF; CDR3nt: TGTGCCAGCAGTTTGAGGACAGCTGTCTACAATGAGCAGTTCTTC; v_gene: TRBV6-5; d_gene: .; j_gene: TRBJ2-1; abundance: .
CDR3aa: CASTGTSGRNNEQFF; CDR3nt: TGTGCCAGCACTGGGACTAGCGGGAGAAACAATGAGCAGTTCTTC; v_gene: TRBV14; d_gene: TRBD2; j_gene: TRBJ2-1; abundance: .
CDR3aa: CASSRGLDRWSYGYTF; CDR3nt: TGTGCCAGCAGCCGAGGATTAGACAGGTGGAGCTATGGCTACACCTTC; v_gene: TRBV7-2; d_gene: .; j_gene: TRBJ1-2; abundance: .
CDR3aa: CAWRPRGRGEKLFF; CDR3nt: TGTGCCTGGAGACCCAGGGGGCGCGGTGAAAAACTGTTTTTT; v_gene: TRBV30; d_gene: TRBD1; j_gene: TRBJ1-4; abundance: .
CDR3aa: CASSFSGNYGYTF; CDR3nt: TGTGCCAGCTCATTTTCAGGGAACTATGGCTACACCTTC; v_gene: TRBV28; d_gene: .; j_gene: TRBJ1-2; abundance: .
CDR3aa: CASSQVVEGNAYEQYF; CDR3nt: TGCGCCAGCAGCCAGGTCGTGGAGGGAAACGCCTACGAGCAGTACTTC; v_gene: TRBV4-3; d_gene: .; j_gene: TRBJ2-7; abundance: .
CDR3aa: CASRPTGRWETQYF; CDR3nt: TGTGCCAGCAGACCGACAGGGCGGTGGGAGACCCAGTACTTC; v_gene: TRBV28; d_gene: TRBD1; j_gene: TRBJ2-5; abundance: .
CDR3aa: CASSRSGDETQYF; CDR3nt: TGTGCCAGCAGCCGGTCGGGGGACGAGACCCAGTACTTC; v_gene: TRBV14; d_gene: .; j_gene: TRBJ2-5; abundance: .
CDR3aa: CASSLTAGVNQPQHF; CDR3nt: TGTGCCAGCAGCTTAACAGCGGGAGTCAATCAGCCCCAGCATTTT; v_gene: TRBV7-2; d_gene: .; j_gene: TRBJ1-5; abundance: .
CDR3aa: CASSQGSGSYQETQYF; CDR3nt: TGTGCCAGCAGCCAAGGATCGGGGTCGTACCAAGAGACCCAGTACTTC; v_gene: TRBV4-2; d_gene: .; j_gene: TRBJ2-5; abundance: .
CDR3aa: CASSLDISISGNTIYF; CDR3nt: TGCGCCAGCAGCTTGGACATCTCAATCTCTGGAAACACCATATATTTT; v_gene: TRBV5-1; d_gene: .; j_gene: TRBJ1-3; abundance: few
CDR3aa: CASSSYPRQGDRTQYF; CDR3nt: TGTGCCAGCAGCTCTTATCCAAGACAGGGGGATAGGACCCAGTACTTC; v_gene: TRBV13; d_gene: TRBD1; j_gene: TRBJ2-5; abundance: once
CDR3aa: CASSSTGMNTEAFF; CDR3nt: TGTGCCAGCAGCTCGACAGGAATGAACACTGAAGCTTTCTTT; v_gene: TRBV7-8; d_gene: .; j_gene: TRBJ1-1; abundance: .
CDR3aa: CASSSSGFSNQPQHF; CDR3nt: TGTGCCAGCAGCAGTTCAGGGTTTAGCAATCAGCCCCAGCATTTT; v_gene: TRBV6-5; d_gene: .; j_gene: TRBJ1-5; abundance: .
CDR3aa: CASSPDRGRLVTEAFF; CDR3nt: TGCGCCAGCAGCCCCGACAGGGGGCGCCTGGTTACTGAAGCTTTCTTT; v_gene: TRBV4-3; d_gene: TRBD1; j_gene: TRBJ1-1; abundance: .
CDR3aa: CATSRQVNHEQYF; CDR3nt: TGTGCCACCAGCCGACAGGTTAACCACGAGCAGTACTTC; v_gene: TRBV15; d_gene: .; j_gene: TRBJ2-7; abundance: .
CDR3aa: CAWADNYGYTF; CDR3nt: TGTGCCTGGGCAGATAACTATGGCTACACCTTC; v_gene: TRBV30; d_gene: .; j_gene: TRBJ1-2; abundance: .
CDR3aa: CASRGDMPKNIQYF; CDR3nt: TGTGCCAGCAGGGGGGACATGCCCAAAAACATTCAGTACTTC; v_gene: TRBV25-1; d_gene: .; j_gene: TRBJ2-4; abundance: .
CDR3aa: CASSILGGFGQPQHF; CDR3nt: TGTGCCAGTAGTATTTTGGGGGGTTTCGGACAGCCCCAGCATTTT; v_gene: TRBV19; d_gene: .; j_gene: TRBJ1-5; abundance: few
CDR3aa: CASSSGRAGGLVREQFF; CDR3nt: TGTGCCAGCAGCTCCGGGAGAGCGGGGGGGCTGGTGAGGGAGCAGTTCTTC; v_gene: TRBV7-8; d_gene: TRBD2; j_gene: TRBJ2-1; abundance: .
CDR3aa: CASSLLGGSYEQYF; CDR3nt: TGTGCCAGCAGCTTATTGGGAGGCTCCTACGAGCAGTACTTC; v_gene: TRBV7-8; d_gene: .; j_gene: TRBJ2-7; abundance: .
CDR3aa: CASSRQGASSYEQYF; CDR3nt: TGTGCCAGCAGTCGACAGGGGGCGAGCTCCTACGAGCAGTACTTC; v_gene: TRBV6-1; d_gene: TRBD1; j_gene: TRBJ2-7; abundance: .
CDR3aa: CASSLGPGNYGYTF; CDR3nt: TGTGCCAGCAGCTTAGGTCCAGGGAACTATGGCTACACCTTC; v_gene: TRBV13; d_gene: .; j_gene: TRBJ1-2; abundance: .
CDR3aa: CASSHRKTNEKLFF; CDR3nt: TGTGCCAGCAGCCACAGAAAAACTAATGAAAAACTGTTTTTT; v_gene: TRBV7-9; d_gene: .; j_gene: TRBJ1-4; abundance: .
CDR3aa: CASSSAGTGIKVTEAFF; CDR3nt: TGTGCCAGCAGCTCGGCCGGGACAGGGATTAAGGTCACTGAAGCTTTCTTT; v_gene: TRBV7-2; d_gene: TRBD1; j_gene: TRBJ1-1; abundance: .
CDR3aa: CASTSKGLRFGTFF; CDR3nt: TGCGCCAGCACCTCGAAGGGACTGCGGTTTGGCACTTTCTTT; v_gene: TRBV23-1; d_gene: .; j_gene: TRBJ1-1; abundance: .
CDR3aa: CAWSRRQNTEAFF; CDR3nt: TGTGCCTGGAGTAGACGACAGAACACTGAAGCTTTCTTT; v_gene: TRBV30; d_gene: .; j_gene: TRBJ1-1; abundance: .